These 18 T cell receptor beta chains share one sample of origin, sequenced in a study of T-cell reconstitution after alpha-beta-depleted transplantation in children. Preparation of the TCRbeta library was carried out with unique molecular identifiers. MiXCR was run by TCRdb on the PCR reads, yielding one entry per CDR3 protein. The table lists 450,000 to 550,000 distinct CDR3 sequences, 9.5% to 12% of them singletons. Specimen: PBMCs, mostly from graft donor cells, collected 180 days after TCRalphabeta/CD19-depleted stem cell transplant. The receptor set was obtained from a female patient aged 2-10 years who had a stem cell transplant for aplastic anemia, so the T cells may come from the graft donor.

This clonotype was observed many times. This sequence joins TRBV11-2 and TRBJ2-5; TRBD2 matches 7 bases. V lost 0 bases, J lost 0 bases, and 1 base stayed unmatched. CDR1 SGHAT and CDR2 FQNNGV come from the germline V gene. The CDR3 consists of 15 residues. The CDR3 DNA reads as TGTGCCAGCAGCTTAGAAGCGGGGTACCAAGAGACCCAGTACTTC. Translated, it gives CASSLEAGYQETQYF.

V usage is TRBV5-5 and J usage is TRBJ1-1, with 8 bases that match TRBD1. The germline gives CDR1 SGHKS, CDR2 YYEKEE (reference sequence). The CDR3 sequence is 13 residues long. The junction had 9 bases not matched to a gene; V was cut back by 4 bases and J by 10 bases. This CDR3 reads CASSPGGAGGAFF. The DNA for the CDR3 is TGTGCCAGCAGCCCAGGGGGCGCGGGAGGAGCTTTCTTT.

The chain recombines TRBV9 with TRBJ2-1; no definite D call. Germline values: CDR1 SGDLS, CDR2 YYNGEE. This CDR3 is built from 14 residues. The ends were cut back, 0 bases at V and 9 bases at J, with 13 bases in the middle. CDR3 region: CASSVEGPWGEQFF. The CDR3 coding sequence is TGTGCCAGCAGCGTAGAAGGTCCGTGGGGTGAGCAGTTCTTC.

The chain links TRBV12-3 or TRBV12-4 to TRBJ2-1, with D uncertain. Trimming took 3 bases from V and 5 from J, leaving 20 bases between them. The CDR3 is 17 amino acids. CDR3 in DNA: TGTGCCAGCAGTTTCCCCAACGCGACTTGGAAGAACAATGAGCAGTTCTTC. Translated: CASSFPNATWKNNEQFF.

This clonotype has more than one count but fewer than ten. The chain combines TRBV7-2 with TRBJ2-3, with D perhaps matching TRBD1 (5 bases). V was pared by 1 base and J by 0 bases, with 14 bases between. CDR3 length equals 17 residues. Germline V gene sequence: CDR1 SGHTA, CDR2 FQGNSA. Written as DNA, the CDR3 is TGTGCCAGCAGCTTAGTGAGAAACAGGTGGAGCACAGATACGCAGTATTTT. Protein sequence: CASSLVRNRWSTDTQYF. Drawing the rest from reference TRBV7-2 and TRBJ2-3, the complete variable domain is GAGVSQSPSNKVTEKGKDVELRCDPISGHTALYWYRQSLGQGLEFLIYFQGNSAPDKSGLPSDRFSAERTGGSVSTLTIQRTQQEDSAVYLCASSLVRNRWSTDTQYFGPGTRLTVL.

The CDR3 sequence: CAISDQAAGLGQLPQHF. CDR3 coding DNA: TGTGCCATCAGTGACCAAGCGGCGGGGTTGGGGCAATTGCCCCAGCATTTT. This chain uses TRBV10-3 with TRBJ1-5; tentative D call: TRBD1 (5 bases). CDR1 ENHRY and CDR2 SYGVKD come from the germline V gene. V gave up 3 bases and J gave up 9 bases, with 24 bases separating them. The CDR3 extends over 17 amino acids.

This clonotype was observed a handful of times. The rearrangement joins TRBV7-2 to TRBJ2-7; 8 bases are shared with TRBD1. Germline-derived CDR1 and CDR2 are SGHTA and FQGNSA. This CDR3 contains 14 residues. The V segment lost 0 bases and the J segment 7 bases; nucleotides outside the gene matches: 5. CDR3 in amino acids: CASSLAQGAGEQYV. CDR3 bases: TGTGCCAGCAGCTTAGCGCAGGGGGCGGGGGAGCAGTACGTC.

The chain links TRBV30 to TRBJ2-7; D tentatively reads TRBD1 or TRBD2 (6 bases each). CDR3 size: 14 residues. CDR1 is GTSNPN and CDR2 is SVGIG in the germline V gene (reference sequence). With 1 base removed from V and 7 bases from J, the gap between germline ends came to 17 bases. The CDR3 is CAWSEFSGAGEQYV. For the CDR3, the DNA is TGTGCCTGGAGTGAATTTTCAGGGGCGGGAGAGCAGTACGTC.

This clonotype was counted a few times. V and J are TRBV5-1 and TRBJ1-1; D is possibly TRBD1 (5 bases). The V gene's germline CDR1 is SGHRS and CDR2 YFSETQ. There are 16 residues in the CDR3. Trimming left V 0 bases short and J 0 bases short, with 12 bases between. The CDR3 DNA reads as TGCGCCAGCAGCTTGGCGACGGGACGCCTGAACACTGAAGCTTTCTTT. It codes for CASSLATGRLNTEAFF.

This clonotype was detected a few times. The DNA for the CDR3 is TGCAGTGCCCCGACGGCACAGAGGAGCTACACCTTC. It specifies CSAPTAQRSYTF. This chain connects TRBV20-1 to TRBJ1-2, with unresolved D. The CDR3 length is 12 residues. Germline CDR1 reads DFQATT; CDR2 reads SNEGSKA (reference sequence). Trimming cost V 6 bases and J 9 bases, with 17 bases left between them.

This chain connects TRBV11-2 to TRBJ2-2; no reliable D call. The CDR3 consists of 16 residues. Germline values: CDR1 SGHAT, CDR2 FQNNGV. V gave up 1 base and J gave up 0 bases, with 9 bases separating them. The DNA of the CDR3 is TGTGCCAGCAGCTTAGGAGCGCTCGCGAACACCGGGGAGCTGTTTTTT. Protein sequence: CASSLGALANTGELFF.

The chain combines TRBV4-3 with TRBJ2-3; D is unresolved. This CDR3 is 16 amino acids long. The ends were cut back, 6 bases at V and 1 base at J, with 17 bases in the middle. Germline loops: CDR1 LGHNA, CDR2 YSLEER. This chain's CDR3 is CASRHHTHSRTDTQYF. The CDR3 DNA is TGCGCCAGCAGACACCATACCCATTCTCGCACAGATACGCAGTATTTT.

CDR3: CASGTRDRGGQPQHF. The CDR3 coding sequence is TGTGCCAGCGGCACCCGGGACAGGGGAGGGCAGCCCCAGCATTTT. The chain links TRBV27 to TRBJ1-5; 10 nucleotides match TRBD1. From germline, CDR1 is MNHEY and CDR2 SMNVEV (reference sequence). V was clipped by 8 bases and J by 7 bases; unmatched bases: 11. The CDR3 consists of 15 residues.

The CDR3 DNA sequence: TGCGCCAGCAGCCCTCAAAGCGGGAGGGCCGGGGAGACCCAGTACTTC. As protein: CASSPQSGRAGETQYF. V is TRBV4-3 and J is TRBJ2-5; TRBD2 matches 10 bases. Germline CDR1 reads LGHNA; CDR2 reads YSLEER. The CDR3 has 16 amino acids. V dropped 4 bases and J dropped 5; count of bases not matched to a gene: 10.

This clonotype appeared a few times. The chain combines TRBV9 with TRBJ2-2, with D hard to call. Germline-derived CDR1 and CDR2 are SGDLS and YYNGEE. This CDR3 comprises 16 residues. V was pared by 0 bases and J by 3 bases, with 12 bases between. The chain's CDR3 is CASSVGKGWHTGELFF. CDR3 sequence (DNA): TGTGCCAGCAGCGTAGGCAAGGGATGGCACACCGGGGAGCTGTTTTTT.

In regard to this clonotype: A much larger clone is a single base away; this may be a read error. The missing conserved phenylalanine or tryptophan at the end of this CDR3 makes a read error likely. The chain employs TRBV12-3 or TRBV12-4 and TRBJ1-5, with D possibly TRBD1 on 6 matching bases. This CDR3 is 16 amino acids long. Trimming cost V 8 bases and J 0 bases, with 17 bases left between them. The CDR3 spells CASGKQGPLSNQPQHL. Written as DNA, the CDR3 is TGTGCCAGCGGGAAACAGGGTCCCCTTAGCAATCAGCCCCAGCATTTG.

The chain recombines TRBV12-3 or TRBV12-4 with TRBJ2-3, with D unresolved. V gave up 6 bases and J gave up 1 base, with 11 bases separating them. The CDR3 runs to 14 residues. CDR3 DNA sequence: TGTGCCAGCAGCCCTCTGTGGGGCACAGATACGCAGTATTTT. Its translation is CASSPLWGTDTQYF.

The chain recombines TRBV7-7 with TRBJ2-5; 10 positions agree with TRBD2. The trim removed 4 bases at V and 1 base at J, leaving 9 bases unmatched. The length of the CDR3 is 17 residues. Germline CDR1 reads SSHAT; CDR2 reads FNYEAQ (reference sequence). For the CDR3, the DNA is TGTGCCAGCAGCTCCGTAGACAGCGGGAGGGCCCAAGAGACCCAGTACTTC. This sequence encodes CASSSVDSGRAQETQYF.